One and the same sample provided the 25 T cell receptor beta chains below, sequenced in a study of identical twins. TCRdb reprocessed the 5' RACE reads with MiXCR, giving one entry per CDR3 protein. The table includes about 810,000 distinct CDR3 sequences, 9% to 15% detected once. The data also belong to a second study, concerning yellow fever vaccine responses in identical twins.

The source material was PBMCs. The receptor source for this set is a woman aged 18-30 years in good health.

The genes are TRBV10-1 and TRBJ1-2; D call uncertain. The CDR3 is 9 amino acids. Germline CDR1 reads WNHNN; CDR2 reads SYGVQD (reference sequence). V lost 6 bases and J lost 4, with 0 bases in between. CDR3 loop: CASSYGYTF. The CDR3 DNA is TGCGCCAGCAGCTATGGCTACACCTTC.

This clonotype showed up many times. The CDR3 loop is CSVVAGDNEQFF. In nucleotides, the CDR3 is TGCAGCGTTGTAGCGGGGGACAATGAGCAGTTCTTC. The gene calls are TRBV29-1 and TRBJ2-1; 9 nucleotides agree with TRBD2. The ends lost 4 bases at V and 5 bases at J; junction bases unmatched: 0. This CDR3 has 12 amino acids. Germline loops: CDR1 SQVTM, CDR2 ANQGSEA.

This rearrangement joins TRBV5-1 to TRBJ2-1; D tentatively reads TRBD1 or TRBD2 (5 bases each). CDR3 length: 16 residues. V lost 4 bases, J lost 5 bases, and 19 bases lay in between. The germline V gene encodes CDR1 SGHRS and CDR2 YFSETQ. The CDR3 DNA is TGCGCCAGCAGCCAATGGGACCCCTCGATTGACAATGAGCAGTTCTTC. It codes for CASSQWDPSIDNEQFF.

V gene TRBV20-1 combines with J gene TRBJ2-1; 7 bases align to TRBD1. The germline gives CDR1 DFQATT, CDR2 SNEGSKA (reference sequence). The CDR3 has 15 residues. After removal of 2 bases from V and 7 bases from J, the junction contained 11 bases not matched to a gene. CDR3 bases: TGCAGTGCTAGATCCGGGACAGTGGCCTCAAATGAGCAGTTCTTC. Its protein is CSARSGTVASNEQFF.

CDR3 in amino acids: CASSTYFDTEAFF. The CDR3 nucleotides read TGTGCCAGCAGTACTTATTTTGACACTGAAGCTTTCTTT. This chain links TRBV6-5 with TRBJ1-1; D call uncertain. V was shortened by 5 bases and J by 3 bases, with 10 bases between the two germline ends. The CDR3 consists of 13 residues. The germline CDR1 and CDR2 sequences are MNHEY and SVGAGI.

This clonotype was seen more than once but under ten times. The J gene is TRBJ2-5, the V gene TRBV15; possibly TRBD1 for D (5 bases). The length of the CDR3 is 16 residues. Germline CDR1 LNHNV, CDR2 YYDKDF (reference sequence). The V end was cut by 4 bases, the J end by 5 bases, with 20 bases between. CDR3: CATSIDRDVFRETQYF. The CDR3 DNA reads as TGTGCCACCAGCATAGACAGAGACGTTTTTCGGGAGACCCAGTACTTC.

A few counts support this clonotype. The chain uses TRBV10-3 and TRBJ1-1; D gene unclear. CDR3 length: 13 amino acids. V was cut by 0 bases and J by 6 bases, with 8 bases left in between. Germline loops: CDR1 ENHRY, CDR2 SYGVKD. In nucleotides, the CDR3 is TGTGCCATCAGTGAGTCACCAGCCGCTGAAGCTTTCTTT. Encoded protein: CAISESPAAEAFF.

The rearrangement joins TRBV20-1 to TRBJ2-5; 8 bases are a match to TRBD2. The CDR3 loop spans 13 amino acids. Germline V gene lookup returns CDR1 DFQATT and CDR2 SNEGSKA (reference sequence). V dropped 6 bases and J dropped 4; count of bases not matched to a gene: 7. The CDR3 DNA follows: TGCAGTGCCCATCGGACTAGCTCAGAGACCCAGTACTTC. Protein: CSAHRTSSETQYF.

This clonotype was counted between two and nine times. This chain connects TRBV4-1 to TRBJ1-3; no firm D call. The CDR3 sequence is 20 residues long. The V and J ends lost 1 base and 0 bases respectively, with 22 bases between them. Per the germline V gene, CDR1 is MGHRA and CDR2 is YSYEKL. CDR3 amino acids: CASSQALPHRVSSSGNTIYF. CDR3 bases: TGCGCCAGCAGCCAAGCCCTACCCCACCGAGTCTCGAGCTCTGGAAACACCATATATTTT.

V gene TRBV6-5 combines with J gene TRBJ2-7; TRBD2 matches at 9 bases. This CDR3 has 16 amino acids. With V trimmed by 2 bases and J by 2 bases, 7 bases remained unmatched. In germline, CDR1 is MNHEY, CDR2 SVGAGI. The CDR3 DNA reads TGTGCCAGCAGTTACCGGTCGGCGGGAGGGGCCTACGAGCAGTACTTC. Translated, it gives CASSYRSAGGAYEQYF.

This clonotype has a handful of counts. The chain joins TRBV5-1 to TRBJ1-1, with 9 bases that match TRBD1. Trimming removed 2 bases from V and 4 bases from J; junction bases left unmatched: 9. Germline V gene data show CDR1 as SGHRS and CDR2 as YFSETQ. The CDR3 totals 16 residues. CDR3 protein: CASSFGPGTGSTEAFF. In DNA form, the CDR3 reads TGCGCCAGCAGCTTTGGTCCCGGGACAGGGTCCACTGAAGCTTTCTTT.

This chain uses TRBV12-3 or TRBV12-4 with TRBJ2-3; D remains ambiguous. The CDR3 spans 10 residues. V gave up 3 bases and J gave up 10 bases, with 5 bases separating them. The CDR3 spells CASSFGAQYF. Written as DNA, the CDR3 is TGTGCCAGCAGTTTTGGGGCGCAGTATTTT.

The sample holds many counts of this clonotype. A junction end diverges from the germline sequence, so it may reflect a read error. The chain is built from TRBV3-1 and TRBJ2-3; 8 positions agree with TRBD1. The CDR3 consists of 13 residues. Germline assignment: CDR1 LGHDT and CDR2 YNNKEL (reference sequence). CDR3 in amino acids: CASSQSRQGLECF. The DNA of the CDR3 is TGTGCCAGCAGCCAATCACGACAGGGGCTAGAGTGTTTT.

The CDR3 here is CASSIEGLNSGNTIYF. The CDR3 DNA reads TGTGCCAGTAGTATTGAGGGCCTAAACTCTGGAAACACCATATATTTT. The rearrangement links TRBV19 to TRBJ1-3; no definite D call. CDR3 length: 16 residues. V lost 3 bases, J lost 0 bases, and 12 bases lay in between. Germline lookup yields CDR1 LNHDA and CDR2 SQIVND (reference sequence). The complete variable domain, with remaining parts taken from reference TRBV19 and TRBJ1-3, reads DGGITQSPKYLFRKEGQNVTLSCEQNLNHDAMYWYRQDPGQGLRLIYYSQIVNDFQKGDIAEGYSVSREKKESFPLTVTSAQKNPTAFYLCASSIEGLNSGNTIYFGEGSWLTVV.

This clonotype was picked up a small number of times. This chain links TRBV9 with TRBJ1-1, with unresolved D. The CDR3 runs 15 residues. Germline V CDR1 and CDR2: SGDLS, YYNGEE. V lost 0 bases to trimming and J lost 4 bases, with 13 bases between them. The CDR3, as DNA: TGTGCCAGCAGCGTAGGAGTAGGTATGGCCACTGAAGCTTTCTTT. As protein: CASSVGVGMATEAFF. Looking up the rest from reference TRBV9 and TRBJ1-1 gives the full variable domain: DSGVTQTPKHLITATGQRVTLRCSPRSGDLSVYWYQQSLDQGLQFLIQYYNGEERAKGNILERFSAQQFPDLHSELNLSSLELGDSALYFCASSVGVGMATEAFFGQGTRLTVV.

In its sample, this clonotype was seen a few times. The gene calls are TRBV3-1 and TRBJ2-2, with TRBD1 identical over 10 bases. The CDR3 spans 16 residues. Trimming at V came to 6 bases and at J to 7 bases, leaving 11 bases not matched to a gene. Germline V gives CDR1 LGHDT, CDR2 YNNKEL (reference sequence). The CDR3 reads CASSPLGTGAVGELFF. For the CDR3, the DNA is TGTGCCAGCAGTCCGTTAGGGACAGGGGCTGTCGGGGAGCTGTTTTTT.

This clonotype has just a few counts. The gene calls are TRBV6-1 and TRBJ2-3; a weak D match, TRBD2 (7 bases). Germline V gene sequence: CDR1 MNHNS, CDR2 SASEGT. The germline V and J ends were trimmed by 7 bases and 8 bases, with 22 bases remaining between them. The CDR3 contains 15 residues. CDR3 sequence (DNA): TGTGCCAGCACCCACGAGGGGGGGACCCCGGGTACGCAGTATTTT. Translating gives CASTHEGGTPGTQYF.

The chain links TRBV9 to TRBJ2-7; 10 bases fit TRBD2. J gave up 2 bases and V 4 bases, and 9 bases lay outside the gene matches. CDR1 SGDLS and CDR2 YYNGEE come from the germline V gene. This CDR3 has 16 residues. The DNA for the CDR3 is TGTGCCAGCAGCCCCGGCAGCGGGAGGGAAACCTACGAGCAGTACTTC. This translates into CASSPGSGRETYEQYF.

CDR3 DNA sequence: TGTGCCAGCAGCCCACGGGGCCTTTGGTTTAAAGCGGGAGATTACAATGAGCAGTTCTTC. It translates to CASSPRGLWFKAGDYNEQFF. This chain joins TRBV7-8 and TRBJ2-1, with 8 bases that match TRBD2. With V trimmed by 5 bases and J by 4 bases, 22 bases remained unmatched. The CDR3 consists of 20 residues. CDR1 SGHVS and CDR2 FQNEAQ come from the germline V gene.

Only a few counts were recorded for this clonotype. The genes are TRBV7-3 and TRBJ2-3; TRBD2 is a possible D gene (6 bases). Germline V gene lookup returns CDR1 SGHTA and CDR2 FQGTGA. Deletions cut 1 base from V and 4 bases from J, with 15 bases between. The CDR3 totals 16 residues. In DNA, the CDR3 is TGTGCCAGCAGCTTAAGCGACCCCGGGGGAGCAGATACGCAGTATTTT. Translating it yields CASSLSDPGGADTQYF. Drawing the rest from reference TRBV7-3 and TRBJ2-3, the complete variable domain is GAGVSQTPSNKVTEKGKYVELRCDPISGHTALYWYRQSLGQGPEFLIYFQGTGAADDSGLPNDRFFAVRPEGSVSTLKIQRTERGDSAVYLCASSLSDPGGADTQYFGPGTRLTVL.

This clonotype was counted a few times. The rearrangement links TRBV24-1 to TRBJ2-5; no clear D. Looked up from germline, CDR1 is KGHDR and CDR2 is SFDVKD. CDR3 length: 13 residues. V dropped 5 bases and J dropped 2 bases, with 8 bases sitting between them. The CDR3 coding sequence is TGTGCCACCAGTGGCGATGGGCAAGAGACCCAGTACTTC. Its protein is CATSGDGQETQYF.

This sequence joins TRBV5-1 and TRBJ2-3; 10 nucleotides line up with TRBD1. V lost 3 bases and J lost 6; bases outside the gene matches: 4. Germline CDR1 SGHRS, CDR2 YFSETQ. This CDR3 has 14 residues. In nucleotides, the CDR3 is TGCGCCAGCAGCTCCGGACAGGGGGAGGATACGCAGTATTTT. Translated: CASSSGQGEDTQYF. The variable domain in full, with the rest retrieved from reference TRBV5-1 and TRBJ2-3, is KAGVTQTPRYLIKTRGQQVTLSCSPISGHRSVSWYQQTPGQGLQFLFEYFSETQRNKGNFPGRFSGRQFSNSRSEMNVSTLELGDSALYLCASSSGQGEDTQYFGPGTRLTVL.

This clonotype came up a few times. V and J are TRBV5-1 and TRBJ2-3, with TRBD1 matching over 7 bases. Trimming at V came to 0 bases and at J to 2 bases, leaving 9 bases not matched to a gene. The CDR3 is made up of 17 amino acids. Germline CDR1 is SGHRS and CDR2 is YFSETQ. CDR3: CASSLEGGQDATDTQYF. CDR3 nucleotides: TGCGCCAGCAGCTTGGAAGGCGGACAGGACGCCACAGATACGCAGTATTTT.

V usage is TRBV7-2 and J usage is TRBJ2-7; D unclear. The CDR3 loop spans 15 amino acids. CDR1 is SGHTA and CDR2 is FQGNSA in the germline V gene. Trimming cost V 0 bases and J 0 bases, with 9 bases left between them. The CDR3 protein is CASSLAGKSSYEQYV. CDR3 sequence (DNA): TGTGCCAGCAGCTTAGCTGGGAAATCCTCCTACGAGCAGTACGTC.

This clonotype was detected only a few times. This chain uses TRBV20-1 with TRBJ2-1; 8 bases match TRBD2. The CDR3 is made up of 16 amino acids. The V segment lost 0 bases and the J segment 5 bases; nucleotides outside the gene matches: 9. CDR1 is DFQATT, CDR2 SNEGSKA, per germline (reference sequence). Here the CDR3 reads CSARDGAGGGNNEQFF. In DNA, the CDR3 is TGCAGTGCTAGAGATGGGGCGGGGGGAGGAAACAATGAGCAGTTCTTC.